The 27 T cell receptor beta chains listed next were all sequenced from one sample in a study of blood T cell repertoires in COVID-19. Measured with immunoSEQ multiplex PCR; TCRdb has only the in-frame clones, and not every one. The data hold tens of thousands of clones, with around 81% observed a single time. Sample: peripheral blood. All receptors come from a man older than 75 with COVID-19, enrolled during active disease.

This chain links TRBV21-1 with TRBJ2-7; the table's D gene call, TRBD1, was not cross checked with the DNA. TRBV21-1 is noted as a pseudogene. This CDR3 has 13 amino acids. This CDR3 reads CASSGRHSYEQYV. CDR3 DNA sequence: TGTGCCAGCAGCGGCCGACATTCCTACGAGCAGTACGTC.

V gene TRBV7-9 combines with J gene TRBJ1-1, with a possible D match to TRBD1 (5 bases). CDR1 SEHNR and CDR2 FQNEAQ come from the germline V gene (reference sequence). The CDR3 consists of 16 residues. Trimming left V 5 bases short and J 4 bases short, with 20 bases between. The CDR3 nucleotides read TGTGCCAGCAGCCAGAGTGGGGGGTTGCGGAGCACTGAAGCTTTCTTT. It codes for CASSQSGGLRSTEAFF.

CDR3 coding DNA: TGCGCCAGCAGCCAAGACCGAGGGATCGGTGGCTACACCTTC. Protein sequence: CASSQDRGIGGYTF. The chain has TRBV4-3 and TRBJ1-2; D remains ambiguous. Germline assignment: CDR1 LGHNA and CDR2 YSLEER. V was clipped by 0 bases and J by 7 bases, with 12 bases between them. CDR3 size: 14 residues.

This rearrangement joins TRBV7-9 to TRBJ1-5; 8 positions agree with TRBD1. In germline, CDR1 is SEHNR, CDR2 FQNEAQ (reference sequence). The CDR3 extends over 16 amino acids. Unmatched junction bases numbered 9, after V lost 1 base and J lost 7 bases. The CDR3 sequence: CASSLESGGEGQPQHF. For the CDR3, the DNA is TGTGCCAGCAGCTTAGAATCAGGGGGCGAAGGGCAGCCCCAGCATTTT.

This chain uses TRBV6-1 with TRBJ1-5; D is unclear. The V end lost 1 base, the J end lost 5 bases, and 6 bases lay between the germline ends. From germline, CDR1 is MNHNS and CDR2 SASEGT. CDR3 length equals 13 residues. The CDR3 is CASSEGEDQPQHF. CDR3 in DNA: TGTGCCAGCAGTGAAGGAGAAGATCAGCCCCAGCATTTT.

This clone is judged medium-sized (0.01 to 0.1%). The sample carries other DNA sequences with the same CDR3. This chain connects TRBV29-1 to TRBJ1-2, with 10 bases aligning to TRBD1. The CDR3 runs to 12 residues. The V and J ends lost 4 bases and 4 bases, in that order; junction bases with no gene match: 0. CDR1 is SQVTM and CDR2 is ANQGSEA in the germline V gene. Written as DNA, the CDR3 is TGCAGCGTTGGACAGGGGGCCTATGGCTACACCTTC. It encodes CSVGQGAYGYTF.

The chain joins TRBV7-2 to TRBJ2-3; TRBD2 matches 15 bases. CDR1 is SGHTA, CDR2 FQGNSA, per germline. The CDR3 is made up of 16 amino acids. V shed 1 base and J 8 bases; nucleotides not matched to a gene: 4. CDR3 DNA: TGTGCCAGCAGCTTAGAGAGGACTAGCGGGGGGGGTACGCAGTATTTT. Its translation is CASSLERTSGGGTQYF.

The chain couples TRBV29-1 to TRBJ2-3, with 11 bases fitting TRBD2. Germline lookup yields CDR1 SQVTM and CDR2 ANQGSEA. V dropped 0 bases and J dropped 1; count of bases not matched to a gene: 12. The CDR3 covers 19 residues. The CDR3 DNA is TGCAGCGTTGAAGATCGGGGTAGCGGGAGGGCCAGGGGCACAGATACGCAGTATTTT. This encodes CSVEDRGSGRARGTDTQYF.

This clone appeared once. The rearrangement joins TRBV5-1 to TRBJ2-3; D uncertain. The CDR3 sequence is 16 residues long. Per germline, CDR1 SGHRS and CDR2 YFSETQ. The V end lost 4 bases, the J end lost 0 bases, and 15 bases lay between the germline ends. The DNA of the CDR3 is TGCGCCAGCAGCGATCCCCAGGCCACTAGCACAGATACGCAGTATTTT. Protein product: CASSDPQATSTDTQYF. The full variable domain, in which reference TRBV5-1 and TRBJ2-3 provide the parts outside the CDR3, is KAGVTQTPRYLIKTRGQQVTLSCSPISGHRSVSWYQQTPGQGLQFLFEYFSETQRNKGNFPGRFSGRQFSNSRSEMNVSTLELGDSALYLCASSDPQATSTDTQYFGPGTRLTVL.

The chain employs TRBV5-6 and TRBJ2-7; 9 bases are a match to TRBD2. The V gene's germline CDR1 is SGHDT and CDR2 YYEEEE. CDR3 length: 18 amino acids. Losses at the gene ends were 4 bases for V and 5 bases for J; bases not matched to a gene: 19. In DNA form, the CDR3 reads TGTGCCAGCAGCCGCGGGGGGGCAGAAGGGTGGGCATGGCACGAGCAGTACTTC. It codes for CASSRGGAEGWAWHEQYF.

This clone was observed once. The rearrangement links TRBV19 to TRBJ2-3, with TRBD2 matching over 7 bases. With V trimmed by 6 bases and J by 6 bases, 3 bases remained unmatched. Germline V gene sequence: CDR1 LNHDA, CDR2 SQIVND (reference sequence). The CDR3 spans 12 residues. In DNA form, the CDR3 reads TGTGCCAGTAGGACTAGCTCTGATACGCAGTATTTT. Protein product: CASRTSSDTQYF.

The V and J genes are TRBV29-1 and TRBJ1-1; D is uncertain. This CDR3 is built from 13 residues. V lost 1 base to trimming and J lost 1 base, with 7 bases between them. Germline V lookup: CDR1 SQVTM, CDR2 ANQGSEA. DNA of the CDR3: TGCAGCGTTGAAGTGCGAGGGAACACTGAAGCTTTCTTT. Translating gives CSVEVRGNTEAFF. The full variable domain, its missing parts supplied by reference TRBV29-1 and TRBJ1-1, is SAVISQKPSRDICQRGTSLTIQCQVDSQVTMMFWYRQQPGQSLTLIATANQGSEATYESGFVIDKFPISRPNLTFSTLTVSNMSPEDSSIYLCSVEVRGNTEAFFGQGTRLTVV.

The chain carries TRBV2 and TRBJ1-5; 8 bases map to TRBD1. CDR1 and CDR2 (germline): SNHLY, FYNNEI. The CDR3 has 15 residues. Trimming took 3 bases from V and 5 from J; bases not matched to a gene: 6. The CDR3 nucleotides are TGTGCCAGCAGTGATGGGCCAGGGGGCTATCAGCCCCAGCATTTT. Protein sequence: CASSDGPGGYQPQHF.

A word on this clone: The junction departs from the called germline gene at one end, perhaps through a read error. The chain combines TRBV10-2 with TRBJ1-4, with 9 bases fitting TRBD1. CDR1 WSHSY and CDR2 SAAADI come from the germline V gene. The CDR3 spans 14 residues. The CDR3 DNA reads TGCGCCAGCACTGAGACAGGGGGTGATGAAAAACTGTTTTTT. Protein sequence: CASTETGGDEKLFF.

This clone was observed once. The chain links TRBV5-1 to TRBJ2-7; 9 bases agree with TRBD1. The CDR3 has 15 amino acids. The V gene end was trimmed by 6 bases and the J gene end by 2 bases; junction bases not matched to a gene: 9. Germline V gives CDR1 SGHRS, CDR2 YFSETQ. The CDR3 nucleotides are TGCGCCAGCACCAACCGGACAGGGGCAACCTACGAGCAGTACTTC. This gives the protein CASTNRTGATYEQYF.

The chain links TRBV7-6 to TRBJ2-5, with TRBD1 matching 8 bases. The CDR3 length is 15 residues. Germline CDR1 is SGHVS and CDR2 is FNYEAQ. J was trimmed by 3 bases and V by 2 bases; bases with no gene match: 5. CDR3 DNA: TGTGCCAGCAGCTTAATTCCGACAGGGGAAGAGACCCAGTACTTC. Its protein product is CASSLIPTGEETQYF.

The chain recombines TRBV18 with TRBJ2-7, with TRBD1 matching over 10 bases. Trimming cost V 4 bases and J 5 bases; bases outside gene matches: 8. Germline V gene data show CDR1 as KGHSH and CDR2 as LQKENI. The CDR3 sequence is 15 residues long. In DNA form, the CDR3 reads TGTGCCAGCTCACTGGCGACAGGGGGCGCGAACGAGCAGTACTTC. Its protein product is CASSLATGGANEQYF.

V and J are TRBV19 and TRBJ1-2; 8 nucleotides agree with TRBD1. The CDR3 totals 15 residues. The germline V gene has CDR1 LNHDA and CDR2 SQIVND (reference sequence). Losses at the gene ends were 4 bases for V and 5 bases for J; bases not matched to a gene: 9. The CDR3 is CASSTTGTGTYGYTF. The CDR3 bases are TGTGCCAGTAGTACAACCGGGACAGGAACTTATGGCTACACCTTC.

The V call is TRBV5-1, the J call TRBJ1-3, with D maybe TRBD1 (6 bases). V was trimmed by 3 bases and J by 1 base, leaving 11 bases between them. CDR1 and CDR2 from the germline V gene are SGHRS and YFSETQ. The length of the CDR3 is 15 residues. The CDR3 DNA sequence: TGCGCCAGCAGCTCCCCAGGGGATTCTGGAAACACCATATATTTT. It translates to CASSSPGDSGNTIYF.

The chain carries TRBV19 and TRBJ1-5; 7 nucleotides match TRBD1. Looked up from germline, CDR1 is LNHDA and CDR2 is SQIVND (reference sequence). The CDR3 length is 14 residues. Trimming cost V 5 bases and J 11 bases; bases outside gene matches: 12. The CDR3 DNA follows: TGTGCCAGTAGTCCAAGAACCGGGACAGCGGCCCAGCATTTT. It codes for CASSPRTGTAAQHF.

This chain connects TRBV18 to TRBJ2-1; TRBD2 matches 8 bases. CDR3 length: 16 residues. From germline, CDR1 is KGHSH and CDR2 LQKENI. Losses at the gene ends were 6 bases for V and 2 bases for J; bases not matched to a gene: 9. The CDR3 nucleotides read TGTGCCAGCTCTGCGGGGCGGGAGGTCCCCTACAATGAGCAGTTCTTC. Protein sequence: CASSAGREVPYNEQFF. The whole variable domain, remainder taken from reference TRBV18 and TRBJ2-1, is NAGVMQNPRHLVRRRGQEARLRCSPMKGHSHVYWYRQLPEEGLKFMVYLQKENIIDESGMPKERFSAEFPKEGPSILRIQQVVRGDSAAYFCASSAGREVPYNEQFFGPGTRLTVL.

In DNA, the CDR3 is TGTGCCAGCAGCCCTTCCGGTACCGGAAACACCATATATTTT. Protein sequence: CASSPSGTGNTIYF. The J gene is TRBJ1-3, the V gene TRBV6-2 or TRBV6-3; D ambiguous. CDR1 is MNHEY, CDR2 SVGEGT, per germline. The CDR3 is 14 amino acids. Trimming left V 6 bases short and J 4 bases short, with 13 bases between.

The chain recombines TRBV19 with TRBJ2-5, with 10 bases lining up with TRBD2. CDR1 is LNHDA, CDR2 SQIVND, per germline (reference sequence). This CDR3 has 15 amino acids. V gave up 9 bases and J gave up 2 bases; unmatched junction bases: 9. In DNA, the CDR3 is TGTGCCAGCTCTGGGACTAGCGCGGAACAAGAGACCCAGTACTTC. Encoded protein: CASSGTSAEQETQYF.

This chain links TRBV4-2 with TRBJ2-2, with TRBD1 identical over 7 bases. The length of the CDR3 is 13 residues. From germline, CDR1 is LGHNA and CDR2 YNFKEQ. V shed 6 bases and J 4 bases; nucleotides not matched to a gene: 2. CDR3 nucleotide sequence: TGTGCCAGCAGAAACAGGGGCACCGGGGAGCTGTTTTTT. Translated, it gives CASRNRGTGELFF.

V usage is TRBV11-2 and J usage is TRBJ2-1; D is unclear. With 3 bases removed from V and 0 bases from J, the gap between germline ends came to 6 bases. This CDR3 contains 14 residues. The germline CDR1 and CDR2 sequences are SGHAT and FQNNGV. The CDR3 nucleotides read TGTGCCAGCAGCTTTAGGAGCTCCTACAATGAGCAGTTCTTC. Its protein product is CASSFRSSYNEQFF.

The J gene is TRBJ2-7, the V gene TRBV15, with a possible D match to TRBD2 (6 bases). The CDR3 has 13 amino acids. Between the trimmed V and J ends, which lost 3 bases and 1 base, there was a span of 7 bases. Germline CDR1 and CDR2: LNHNV and YYDKDF (reference sequence). In DNA, the CDR3 is TGTGCCACCAGCAGTGCGGGGTCCTACGAGCAGTACGTC. It yields the protein CATSSAGSYEQYV.

The gene calls are TRBV14 and TRBJ2-2; D gene unclear. Trimming took 0 bases from V and 4 from J, leaving 6 bases between them. CDR3 size: 14 residues. Germline-derived CDR1 and CDR2 are SGHDN and FVKESK. This CDR3 is CASSQDFGTGELFF. CDR3 DNA sequence: TGTGCCAGCAGCCAAGATTTCGGCACCGGGGAGCTGTTTTTT.